This TCR beta chain was documented in a study of CD8 T cells in Susac syndrome. Germline CDR1 DFQATT, CDR2 SNEGSKA (reference sequence). This CDR3 contains 16 residues. Trimming removed 6 bases from V and 0 bases from J; junction bases left unmatched: 8. TCR beta sequencing covered blood CD8+ and CD4+ T cells. Negative isolation was used for CD8+ and CD4+ T cells, and FACS enrichment was applied to TEMRA cells. As to this clonotype: Its target is unknown.

RNA, at about 0.45 to 1 ug, was reverse transcribed with random hexamers. Amplification of TCR beta CDR3 across 54 Vbeta and 13 Jbeta was performed with immunoSEQ multiplex PCR. TCRdb analysed the immunoSEQ multiplex PCR reads with MiXCR anew, one entry per CDR3 protein. Altogether approximately 260,000 distinct CDR3 sequences are present, almost 97% being singletons, with the ten largest covering less than 0.11%. Findings and limits, study-wide: The authors found no clonal expansion in Susac syndrome CD4+ T cell repertoires.

The chain combines TRBV20-1 with TRBJ2-5; 12 bases fit TRBD2. Sequencing was carried out using CD4+ T cells from PBMCs. This TCR came from a human donor with Susac syndrome. For the CDR3, the DNA is TGCAGTGCCCAACATACTAGCGGGAGGTACCAAGAGACCCAGTACTTC. It is translated as CSAQHTSGRYQETQYF.